These 2 T cell receptor beta chains originate from one sample sequenced in a study of blood T cell repertoires in COVID-19. TCRdb's copy holds only in-frame clones and misses some; the assay was immunoSEQ multiplex PCR. The sample consists of about 310,000 clones, roughly 88% of them appearing once. The sequenced sample consisted of peripheral blood. The origin of the receptors is a woman in her 30s with COVID-19, enrolled during active disease.

CDR3 sequence: CASSLLTGVIGNYGYTF. For the CDR3, the DNA is TGTGCCAGCAGCTTACTGACAGGGGTTATTGGTAACTATGGCTACACCTTC. This chain uses TRBV7-9 with TRBJ1-2, with 8 bases matching TRBD1. Germline CDR1 is SEHNR and CDR2 is FQNEAQ (reference sequence). V gave up 2 bases and J gave up 1 base; unmatched junction bases: 9. This CDR3 is built from 17 residues.

This sequence joins TRBV2 and TRBJ1-1, with D perhaps matching TRBD1 (5 bases). Germline-derived CDR1 and CDR2 are SNHLY and FYNNEI. This CDR3 is 11 amino acids long. V lost 3 bases and J 13 bases, leaving 12 bases between the germline ends. CDR3 residues: CASSDRDFVFF. In DNA form, the CDR3 reads TGTGCCAGCAGTGACAGGGATTTCGTTTTCTTT.